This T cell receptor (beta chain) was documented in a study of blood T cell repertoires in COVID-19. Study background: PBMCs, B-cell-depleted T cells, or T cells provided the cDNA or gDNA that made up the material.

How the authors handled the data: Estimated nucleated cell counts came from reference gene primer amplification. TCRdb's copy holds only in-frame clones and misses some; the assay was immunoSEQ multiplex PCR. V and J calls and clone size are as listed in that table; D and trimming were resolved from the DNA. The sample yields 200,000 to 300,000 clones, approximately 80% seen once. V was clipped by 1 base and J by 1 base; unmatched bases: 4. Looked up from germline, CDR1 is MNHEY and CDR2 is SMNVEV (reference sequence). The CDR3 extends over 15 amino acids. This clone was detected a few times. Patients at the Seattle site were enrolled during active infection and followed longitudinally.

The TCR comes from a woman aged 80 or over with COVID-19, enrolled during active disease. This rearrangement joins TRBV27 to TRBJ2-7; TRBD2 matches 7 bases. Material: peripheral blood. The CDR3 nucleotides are TGTGCCAGCAGTTTATTGGGGACTAAGTCCTACGAGCAGTACTTC. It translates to CASSLLGTKSYEQYF.